This T cell receptor (beta chain) was identified during a study of blood T cell repertoires in COVID-19. Clones were sequenced by immunoSEQ multiplex PCR, and TCRdb holds only the in-frame ones, with some missing. The table has 47,000 or so clones, roughly four fifths seen once. V shed 7 bases and J shed 6 bases, with 14 bases lying between them. Germline V CDR1 and CDR2: SNHLY, FYNNEI. The CDR3 is made up of 13 amino acids. The clonotype was recovered from a woman in her fifties or sixties with acute or convalescent COVID-19. Sequenced sample: peripheral blood. This chain connects TRBV2 to TRBJ2-3, with D tentatively TRBD2 (5 bases). DNA for the CDR3: TGTGCCAGCAACGATCGGGGAACGGATACGCAGTATTTT. Protein: CASNDRGTDTQYF.